These T cell receptor beta chains were read from a single sample in a study of T cell responses to AZD1222 COVID-19 vaccine. Sequencing was performed with immunoSEQ multiplex PCR; in TCRdb, only in-frame clones are kept and a portion is missing. The sample consists of 200,000 or so clones, approximately 94% of them appearing once. This material consisted of peripheral blood, taken 28 days after the second AZD1222 dose. The source is an adult who received the AZD1222 COVID-19 vaccine. Both conserved end residues are part of each CDR3. A D gene is named only where the DNA matches it firmly. Size is omitted from some rows. Given values are once, few, many or a class for expanded clones.

j_gene | v_gene | abundance | d_gene | CDR3aa | CDR3nt
TRBJ1-1 | TRBV28 | NA | NA | CASSQNTGNTEAFF | TGTGCCAGCAGTCAGAACACGGGGAACACTGAAGCTTTCTTT
TRBJ1-6 | TRBV7-2 | NA | NA | CASSLVGSSNSPLHF | TGTGCCAGCAGCTTAGTAGGCTCATCTAATTCACCCCTCCACTTT
TRBJ2-3 | TRBV27 | NA | NA | CASSLSTGGPLTDTQYF | TGTGCCAGCAGTTTATCCACTGGGGGGCCCTTGACAGATACGCAGTATTTT
TRBJ2-1 | TRBV19 | NA | TRBD2 | CASSTGLAGGGDEQFF | TGTGCCAGTAGTACCGGACTAGCGGGGGGTGGGGATGAGCAGTTCTTC
TRBJ2-7 | TRBV7-3 | once | TRBD2 | CASSPVVAGGKQYF | TGTGCCAGCAGCCCGGTGGTAGCGGGGGGAAAGCAGTACTTC
TRBJ1-2 | TRBV28 | NA | NA | CASSSGGVSPRDGYTF | TGTGCCAGCAGTTCTGGAGGGGTCAGCCCCCGAGATGGCTACACCTTC
TRBJ2-3 | TRBV11-2 | NA | TRBD2 | CASSLGTSGRTRDTQYF | TGTGCCAGCAGCTTGGGTACTAGCGGGCGGACGAGAGATACGCAGTATTTT
TRBJ1-5 | TRBV9 | NA | TRBD1 | CASSVGDRGGQPQHF | TGTGCCAGCAGCGTAGGAGACAGGGGGGGACAGCCCCAGCATTTT
TRBJ1-1 | TRBV29-1 | NA | NA | CSVARGLNTEAFF | TGCAGCGTTGCCCGGGGACTGAACACTGAAGCTTTCTTT
TRBJ2-1 | TRBV6-1 | few | NA | CASSVQVLISYNEQFF | TGTGCCAGCAGTGTCCAGGTATTAATCTCCTACAATGAGCAGTTCTTC
TRBJ1-4 | TRBV6-5 | NA | NA | CASSYIAGPQREKLFF | TGTGCCAGCAGTTATATAGCCGGCCCCCAGCGGGAAAAACTGTTTTTT
TRBJ1-1 | TRBV7-2 | NA | NA | CASSSGQWAEAFF | TGTGCCAGCAGCTCCGGACAATGGGCTGAAGCTTTCTTT
TRBJ1-3 | TRBV12-3/TRBV12-4 | NA | NA | CASSASGNTIYF | TGTGCCAGCAGCGCCTCTGGAAACACCATATATTTT
TRBJ2-6 | TRBV18 | NA | NA | CASSPVVTAPFTTPGANVLTF | TGTGCCAGCTCACCAGTCGTTACGGCGCCGTTTACAACACCCGGGGCCAACGTCCTGACTTTC
TRBJ1-1 | TRBV6-5 | NA | NA | CASKSNTEAFF | TGTGCCAGCAAGTCGAACACTGAAGCTTTCTTT
TRBJ1-2 | TRBV4-3 | NA | NA | CASSQDLRGNYGYTF | TGCGCCAGCAGCCAAGATCTTCGGGGGAACTATGGCTACACCTTC
TRBJ1-1 | TRBV12-3/TRBV12-4 | NA | NA | CASSFGVPEAFF | TGTGCCAGCAGTTTCGGGGTACCTGAAGCTTTCTTT
TRBJ1-1 | TRBV7-9 | NA | NA | CASSPLLNRVGTEAFF | TGTGCCAGCAGCCCACTATTAAACAGGGTCGGAACTGAAGCTTTCTTT
TRBJ1-4 | TRBV7-8 | NA | TRBD1 | CASSLAVTGVFGEKLFF | TGTGCCAGCAGCTTAGCGGTGACAGGGGTTTTCGGCGAAAAACTGTTTTTT
TRBJ1-3 | TRBV9 | NA | TRBD1 | CASSATGAVQGNTIYF | TGTGCCAGCAGCGCTACAGGGGCGGTGCAGGGAAACACCATATATTTT
TRBJ2-1 | TRBV5-1 | NA | TRBD2 | CASRLALYNEQFF | TGCGCCAGCAGACTAGCGTTATACAATGAGCAGTTCTTC
TRBJ1-6 | TRBV9 | NA | NA | CASSPGGSNSPLHF | TGTGCCAGCAGCCCAGGTGGGAGTAATTCACCCCTCCACTTT
TRBJ2-1 | TRBV5-4 | NA | NA | CASSRNPNEQFF | TGTGCCAGCAGCCGTAATCCTAATGAGCAGTTCTTC
TRBJ2-2 | TRBV7-2 | NA | TRBD2 | CASTPGGGYTGELFF | TGTGCCAGCACCCCTGGGGGGGGTTACACCGGGGAGCTGTTTTTT
TRBJ2-3 | TRBV2 | NA | TRBD2 | CASSDPLAGGTDTQYF | TGTGCCAGCAGCGACCCCCTAGCGGGGGGCACAGATACGCAGTATTTT
TRBJ1-5 | TRBV27 | NA | NA | CASSLNEYQPQHF | TGTGCCAGCAGTTTAAATGAATATCAGCCCCAGCATTTT
TRBJ1-6 | TRBV18 | NA | NA | CASSPSGNSPLHF | TGTGCCAGCTCACCTTCAGGGAATTCACCCCTCCACTTT
TRBJ1-5 | TRBV19 | NA | TRBD1 | CASRKRTGGRDQPQHF | TGTGCCAGTAGGAAACGGACAGGGGGCAGGGATCAGCCCCAGCATTTT
TRBJ2-2 | TRBV5-1 | NA | NA | CASSLGGAGELFF | TGCGCCAGCAGCCTAGGCGGGGCCGGGGAGCTGTTTTTT
TRBJ1-1 | TRBV6-5 | NA | NA | CASYLGTEAFF | TGTGCCAGCTATCTAGGAACTGAAGCTTTCTTT
TRBJ1-4 | TRBV14 | NA | NA | CASSPGWGQGEKLFF | TGTGCCAGCAGCCCAGGATGGGGGCAGGGAGAAAAACTGTTTTTT
TRBJ2-3 | TRBV6-5 | NA | TRBD1 | CASTPGGFSDTQYF | TGTGCCAGCACACCAGGGGGATTCTCAGATACGCAGTATTTT
TRBJ1-4 | TRBV6-6 | NA | TRBD1 | CASSAQTGVSEKLFF | TGTGCCAGCAGTGCGCAAACAGGGGTTAGTGAAAAACTGTTTTTT
TRBJ1-5 | TRBV19 | once | TRBD1 | CASSNKTGVNSNQPQHF | TGTGCCAGTAGCAATAAGACAGGGGTGAATAGCAATCAGCCCCAGCATTTT
TRBJ1-5 | TRBV19 | NA | TRBD1 | CASIGDRVYQPQHF | TGTGCCAGTATCGGGGACAGGGTTTACCAGCCCCAGCATTTT
TRBJ1-5 | TRBV6-2/TRBV6-3 | NA | NA | CASTPVGNQPQHF | TGTGCCAGCACCCCAGTGGGTAATCAGCCCCAGCATTTT
TRBJ1-5 | TRBV6-5 | once | NA | CATTTGRAANQPQHF | TGTGCCACCACAACGGGCAGGGCCGCCAATCAGCCCCAGCATTTT
TRBJ2-4 | TRBV19 | NA | TRBD1 | CASTYRGGSAGHIQYF | TGTGCCAGTACCTATAGAGGGGGCTCAGCCGGGCACATTCAGTACTTC
TRBJ1-1 | TRBV6-5 | NA | NA | CASRNPIRDYEAFF | TGTGCCAGCAGAAACCCGATCCGGGACTACGAAGCTTTCTTT
TRBJ1-3 | TRBV18 | NA | NA | CASSPAGRPSGNTIYF | TGTGCCAGCTCACCGGCGGGACGGCCCTCTGGAAACACCATATATTTT
TRBJ1-5 | TRBV7-3 | NA | NA | CASSFKTGGQPQHF | TGTGCCAGCAGCTTCAAGACCGGCGGCCAGCCCCAGCATTTT
TRBJ1-2 | TRBV7-2 | NA | NA | CASSLIPF | TGTGCCAGCAGCTTAATCCCCTTC
TRBJ1-4 | TRBV3-1/TRBV3-2 | NA | NA | CASSPDSIGEKLFF | TGTGCCAGCAGCCCGGACAGCATTGGTGAAAAACTGTTTTTT
TRBJ1-2 | TRBV27 | NA | NA | CASSSQWVGGGYTF | TGTGCCAGCAGTTCCCAGTGGGTAGGGGGAGGCTACACCTTC
TRBJ2-5 | TRBV11-3 | NA | TRBD2 | CASSDGTSGKTQYF | TGTGCCAGCAGCGATGGGACTAGCGGAAAGACCCAGTACTTC
TRBJ2-1 | TRBV25-1 | NA | NA | CASSGGPSASQFF | TGTGCCAGCAGTGGAGGGCCTAGTGCGTCGCAGTTCTTC
TRBJ1-6 | TRBV27 | NA | NA | CASSVGTRSSYNSPLHF | TGTGCCAGCAGTGTGGGGACAAGGAGCTCCTATAATTCACCCCTCCACTTT
TRBJ1-6 | TRBV6-6 | NA | TRBD1 | CASSFTRQGGRSPLHF | TGTGCCAGCAGTTTCACCCGACAGGGAGGACGGTCACCCCTCCACTTT
TRBJ1-4 | TRBV3-1/TRBV3-2 | NA | TRBD1 | CASSQTRDRGEKLFF | TGTGCCAGCAGCCAAACCCGGGACAGGGGCGAAAAACTGTTTTTT
TRBJ1-5 | TRBV2 | NA | NA | CASSPLVVQPQHF | TGTGCCAGCAGCCCCCTCGTTGTTCAGCCCCAGCATTTT
TRBJ2-7 | TRBV9 | NA | TRBD2 | CASSFRGSSGGEQYF | TGTGCCAGCAGCTTTAGAGGTTCTAGCGGGGGGGAGCAGTACTTC
TRBJ2-1 | TRBV7-6 | once | NA | CASSLDLRPYNEQFF | TGTGCCAGCAGCTTAGACCTGAGACCTTACAATGAGCAGTTCTTC
TRBJ2-7 | TRBV5-6 | once | NA | CASSLLRHRDEQYF | TGTGCCAGCAGCTTGTTGCGGCATCGGGACGAGCAGTACTTC
TRBJ1-1 | TRBV7-8 | NA | NA | CASSLYPAVMNTEAFF | TGTGCCAGCAGCTTATACCCTGCGGTGATGAACACTGAAGCTTTCTTT
TRBJ1-1 | TRBV19 | NA | NA | CASSSRARGGGNEAFF | TGTGCCAGTAGTTCACGGGCAAGGGGCGGTGGAAATGAAGCTTTCTTT
TRBJ1-2 | TRBV12-3/TRBV12-4 | NA | NA | CASSQQGMGGYTF | TGTGCCAGCAGTCAACAGGGAATGGGTGGCTACACCTTC
TRBJ1-5 | TRBV20-1 | NA | NA | CSASKGWALRGNQPQHF | TGCAGTGCTAGTAAGGGGTGGGCGTTAAGGGGCAATCAGCCCCAGCATTTT
TRBJ1-2 | TRBV3-1/TRBV3-2 | NA | NA | CASSQAGGSAGYTF | TGTGCCAGCAGCCAAGCTGGGGGATCCGCTGGCTACACCTTC
TRBJ1-3 | TRBV4-3 | once | NA | CASSQENPRVSSGNTIYF | TGCGCCAGCAGCCAAGAGAACCCGAGAGTCTCCTCTGGAAACACCATATATTTT